This T cell receptor beta chain was sequenced during a study of CD8+ T cells in alopecia areata. Overall study: Treated patients were given 5 to 10 mg oral tofacitinib twice daily. Study-wide findings and caveats: Lesional scalp displayed greater clonality than normal scalp, most notably in alopecia totalis/universalis. Among the top 100, expanded CD8+ clones were significantly decreased by tofacitinib, as was scalp clonality.

This sample's treatment: oral pan-JAK inhibitor, 5-10 mg twice daily. This clone has more than one count but fewer than ten. No antigen is known for it. Germline V gene sequence: CDR1 MNHEY, CDR2 SMNVEV (reference sequence). The V end lost 5 bases, the J end lost 7 bases, and 18 bases lay between the germline ends. There are 14 residues in the CDR3. As the sequencing template, cDNA was produced by extracting RNA and reverse transcribing it. The table came from immunoSEQ multiplex PCR; TCRdb's copy has only in-frame clones and leaves some out. The data contain roughly 220,000 clones, under 40% of them singletons.

This receptor was taken from a human donor with alopecia areata. This chain links TRBV27 with TRBJ2-7, with D possibly TRBD2 on 6 matching bases. Sequencing was performed on CD4+ T cells sorted from blood, taken at approximately week 30, from a patient treated with tofacitinib. CDR3 sequence (DNA): TGTGCCAGCAGTCCTCCGGGACTGGCAGGGGAGCAGTACTTC. This codes for CASSPPGLAGEQYF.